The present T cell receptor (beta chain) was sequenced within a study of T-cell memory formation after mild COVID-19 (TCRdb year 2021). With respect to the entire study: TCR sequence clusters from the two donors were found to be largely donor specific. Two young, previously healthy adult volunteers made up the cohort, one male and one female. In two donors, T-cell clones that expanded and contracted after mild COVID-19 were tracked by sequencing TCRalpha and TCRbeta repertoires over time.

Sequencing used an Illumina NovaSeq 6000. cDNA libraries for TCRalpha and TCRbeta were prepared by 5'RACE using constant-segment primers, with sample barcodes and unique molecular identifiers added. Trizol reagent was used to extract RNA from every sample. Library amplification was performed in two PCR steps, and a second sample barcode and Illumina TruSeq adapters were introduced in the second step. Libraries were sequenced on an Illumina NovaSeq with 2 x 150 bp paired-end reads. The authors' analysis ran thus. Reads were demultiplexed and collapsed into UMI-guided consensus sequences with migec v1.2.7. Using mixcr v2.1.11, the UMI consensuses were aligned to TRA and TRB V and J templates and assembled into clonotypes. Clonotypes were classified as expanded or contracted when called significant by both edgeR and NoisET, with noise models trained on biological replicates. For edgeR calls, the cutoffs were a false discovery rate-adjusted p below 0.01 and a log2 fold-change threshold of 1. As an exploratory analysis of dynamics, max-normalized trajectories of the 1000 most abundant clonotypes were examined with PCA combined with hierarchical clustering. Separately sequenced CD4+ and CD8+ repertoires were used to assign a CD4 or CD8 phenotype to each responding clone. The raw public reads went through TCRdb reprocessing: fastp at Q25, MiXCR clone calling, in-frame beta chains kept. Rows are combined by CDR3 protein, so each entry shows the most common genes and DNA. TCRdb's processing, not the authors' own work, is the source of the V and J calls. A total of around 530,000 distinct CDR3 sequences appear in this sample, approximately 21% of them only once. The ten biggest clones cover around 9.2% of the sample.

General conclusions and limits of the study: Whether the second-wave clones peaking on day 37 were SARS-CoV-2 specific was not confirmed. The study covered only a couple of mild cases, and larger cohorts including severe cases with pre-infection samples were considered necessary. Some responding clones were detected in pre-infection memory, suggesting pre-existing cross-reactive memory T cells joined the SARS-CoV-2 response. Clones contracting from day 15 to 85 had balanced CD4/CD8 phenotypes, while a second wave expanding from day 15 to 37 was biased towards CD4+. Contracting CD4+ clones were found mainly in CM and EM memory subsets, while CD8+ clones were enriched in EMRA.

In the case of this clonotype: The antigen it recognizes is unknown. Per-base quality was not reported, and no clone a single base away is much larger than it.

Ficoll-Paque density gradient centrifugation was the method used to isolate PBMCs. The junction carries 10 bases between V and J, which are trimmed by 0 bases and 4 bases respectively. Looking up the germline V gene yields CDR1 SGHRS and CDR2 YFSETQ. Counted from cysteine to phenylalanine, this CDR3 has 14 amino acids. The DNA shown is the 42-base CDR3, in frame from base 1. Sequenced material: PBMCs or a T cell subset sorted from them (not recorded which). The rearranged chain carries TRBV5-1 and TRBJ1-2; TRBD1 is possibly the D segment (5 matching bases). The sequence was collected from an adult woman who had mild COVID-19 (a few samples of this study predate the infection). The sample titles of this study are shuffled in the database, so cell type and time point are left out; the donor was told from shared clones. The CDR3 protein sequence reads: CASSLAPDTYGYTF. The DNA reads as follows: TGCGCCAGCAGCTTGGCCCCGGACACCTATGGCTACACCTTC.